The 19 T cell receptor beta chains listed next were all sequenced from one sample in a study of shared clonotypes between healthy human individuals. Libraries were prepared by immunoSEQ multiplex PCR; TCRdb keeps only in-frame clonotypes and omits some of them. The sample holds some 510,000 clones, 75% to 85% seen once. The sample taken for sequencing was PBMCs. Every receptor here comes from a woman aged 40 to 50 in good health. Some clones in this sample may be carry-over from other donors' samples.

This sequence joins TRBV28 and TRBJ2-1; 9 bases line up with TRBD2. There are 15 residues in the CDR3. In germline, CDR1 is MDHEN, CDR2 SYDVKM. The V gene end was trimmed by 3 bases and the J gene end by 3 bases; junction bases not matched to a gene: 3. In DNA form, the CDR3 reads TGTGCCAGCAGTTTTTCTAGCGGGATCTACAATGAGCAGTTCTTC. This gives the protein CASSFSSGIYNEQFF.

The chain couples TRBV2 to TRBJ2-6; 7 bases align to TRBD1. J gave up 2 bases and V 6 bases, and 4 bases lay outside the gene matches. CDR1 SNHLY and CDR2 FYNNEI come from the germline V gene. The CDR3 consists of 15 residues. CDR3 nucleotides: TGTGCCAGCAGGGAACAGGGGACTGGGGCCAACGTCCTGACTTTC. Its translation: CASREQGTGANVLTF.

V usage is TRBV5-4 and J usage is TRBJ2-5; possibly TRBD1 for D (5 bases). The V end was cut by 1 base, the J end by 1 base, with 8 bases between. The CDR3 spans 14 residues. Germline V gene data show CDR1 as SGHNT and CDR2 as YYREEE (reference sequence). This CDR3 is CASSLQGIQETQYF. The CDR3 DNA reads TGTGCCAGCAGCTTGCAGGGCATCCAAGAGACCCAGTACTTC.

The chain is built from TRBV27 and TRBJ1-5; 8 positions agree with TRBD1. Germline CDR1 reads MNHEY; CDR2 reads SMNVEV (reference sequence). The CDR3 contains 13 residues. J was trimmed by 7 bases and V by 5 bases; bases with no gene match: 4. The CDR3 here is CASSKDRVQPQHF. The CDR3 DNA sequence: TGTGCCAGCAGTAAGGACAGGGTCCAGCCCCAGCATTTT.

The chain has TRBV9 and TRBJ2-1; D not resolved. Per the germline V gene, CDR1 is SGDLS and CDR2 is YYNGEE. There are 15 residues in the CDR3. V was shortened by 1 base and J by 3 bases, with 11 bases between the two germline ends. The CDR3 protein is CASSVSPSDYNEQFF. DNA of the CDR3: TGTGCCAGCAGCGTATCCCCTTCCGACTACAATGAGCAGTTCTTC.

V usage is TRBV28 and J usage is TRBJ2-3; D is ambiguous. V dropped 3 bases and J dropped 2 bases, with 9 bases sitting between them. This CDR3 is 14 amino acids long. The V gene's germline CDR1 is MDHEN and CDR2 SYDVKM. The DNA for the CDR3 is TGTGCCAGCAGTTTGGAGCGTCCCACAGATACGCAGTATTTT. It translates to CASSLERPTDTQYF.

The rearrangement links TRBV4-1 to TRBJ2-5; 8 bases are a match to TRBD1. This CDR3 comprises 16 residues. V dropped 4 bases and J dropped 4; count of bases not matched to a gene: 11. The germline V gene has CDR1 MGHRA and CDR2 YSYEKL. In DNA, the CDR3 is TGCGCCAGCAGCCCTGGCCCTGGACAGGGTGGAGAGACCCAGTACTTC. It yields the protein CASSPGPGQGGETQYF.

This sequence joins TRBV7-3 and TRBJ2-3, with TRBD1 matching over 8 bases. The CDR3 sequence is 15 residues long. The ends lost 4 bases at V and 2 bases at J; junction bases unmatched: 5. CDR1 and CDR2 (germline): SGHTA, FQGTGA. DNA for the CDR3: TGTGCCAGCAGCTACGGACAGGGTTCCACAGATACGCAGTATTTT. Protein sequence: CASSYGQGSTDTQYF.

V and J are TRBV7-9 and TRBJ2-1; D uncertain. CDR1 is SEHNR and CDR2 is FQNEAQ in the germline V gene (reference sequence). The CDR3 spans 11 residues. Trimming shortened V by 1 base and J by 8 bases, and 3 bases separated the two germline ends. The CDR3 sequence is CASSLDHEQFF. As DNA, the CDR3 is TGTGCCAGCAGCTTAGATCATGAGCAGTTCTTC.

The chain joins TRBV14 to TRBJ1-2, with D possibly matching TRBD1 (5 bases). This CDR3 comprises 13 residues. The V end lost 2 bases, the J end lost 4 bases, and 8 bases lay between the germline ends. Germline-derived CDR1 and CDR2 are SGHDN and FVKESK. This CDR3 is CASSQWGGYGYTF. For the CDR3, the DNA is TGTGCCAGCAGCCAATGGGGGGGCTATGGCTACACCTTC.

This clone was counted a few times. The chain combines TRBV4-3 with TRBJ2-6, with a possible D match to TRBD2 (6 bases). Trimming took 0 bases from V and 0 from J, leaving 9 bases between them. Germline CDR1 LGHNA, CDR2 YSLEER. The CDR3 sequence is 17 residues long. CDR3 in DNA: TGCGCCAGCAGCCAAGATGGGGGGAGCTCTGGGGCCAACGTCCTGACTTTC. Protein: CASSQDGGSSGANVLTF.

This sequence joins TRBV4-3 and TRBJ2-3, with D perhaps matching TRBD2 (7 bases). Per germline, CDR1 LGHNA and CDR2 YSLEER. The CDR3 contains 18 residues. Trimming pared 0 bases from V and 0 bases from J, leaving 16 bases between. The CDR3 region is CASSQDWGLAASTDTQYF. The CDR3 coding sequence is TGCGCCAGCAGCCAAGACTGGGGGCTAGCGGCAAGCACAGATACGCAGTATTTT.

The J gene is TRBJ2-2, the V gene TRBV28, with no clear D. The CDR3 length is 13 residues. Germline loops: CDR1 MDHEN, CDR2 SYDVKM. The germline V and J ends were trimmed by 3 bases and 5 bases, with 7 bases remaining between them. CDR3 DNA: TGTGCCAGCAGTTTTGTGGGGACCGGGGAGCTGTTTTTT. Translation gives CASSFVGTGELFF.

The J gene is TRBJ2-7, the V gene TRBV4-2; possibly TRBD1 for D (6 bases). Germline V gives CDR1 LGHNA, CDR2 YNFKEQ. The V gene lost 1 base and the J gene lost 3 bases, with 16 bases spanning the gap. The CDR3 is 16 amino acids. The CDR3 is CASSQGDRRSYYEQYF. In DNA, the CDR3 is TGTGCCAGCAGCCAAGGAGACAGGCGGTCCTACTACGAGCAGTACTTC.

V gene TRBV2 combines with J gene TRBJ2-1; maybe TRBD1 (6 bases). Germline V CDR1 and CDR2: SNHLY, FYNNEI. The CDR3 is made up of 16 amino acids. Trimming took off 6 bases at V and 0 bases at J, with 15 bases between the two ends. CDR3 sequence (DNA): TGTGCCAGCAGCATAACAGGGTTCAGCTCCTACAATGAGCAGTTCTTC. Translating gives CASSITGFSSYNEQFF. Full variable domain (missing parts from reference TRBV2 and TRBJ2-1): EPEVTQTPSHQVTQMGQEVILRCVPISNHLYFYWYRQILGQKVEFLVSFYNNEISEKSEIFDDQFSVERPDGSNFTLKIRSTKLEDSAMYFCASSITGFSSYNEQFFGPGTRLTVL.

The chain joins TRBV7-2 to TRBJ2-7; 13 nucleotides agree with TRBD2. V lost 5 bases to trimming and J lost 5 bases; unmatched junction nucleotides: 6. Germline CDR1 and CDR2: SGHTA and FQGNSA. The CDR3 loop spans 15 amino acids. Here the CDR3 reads CASSRYGTSGNEQYF. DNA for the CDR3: TGTGCCAGCAGCCGGTACGGGACTAGCGGGAACGAGCAGTACTTC.

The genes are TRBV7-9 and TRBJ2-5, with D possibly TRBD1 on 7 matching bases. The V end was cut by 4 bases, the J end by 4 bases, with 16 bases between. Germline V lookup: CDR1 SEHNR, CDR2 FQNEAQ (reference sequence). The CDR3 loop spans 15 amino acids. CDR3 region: CASSSRTGGVETQYF. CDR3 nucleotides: TGTGCCAGCAGCTCTAGGACAGGAGGGGTAGAGACCCAGTACTTC.

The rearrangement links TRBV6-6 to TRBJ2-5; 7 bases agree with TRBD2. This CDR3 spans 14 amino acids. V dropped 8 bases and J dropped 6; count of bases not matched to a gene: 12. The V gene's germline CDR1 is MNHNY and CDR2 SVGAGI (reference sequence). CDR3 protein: CASGEGSTIKTQYF. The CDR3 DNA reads TGTGCCAGCGGGGAGGGATCTACTATAAAGACCCAGTACTTC.

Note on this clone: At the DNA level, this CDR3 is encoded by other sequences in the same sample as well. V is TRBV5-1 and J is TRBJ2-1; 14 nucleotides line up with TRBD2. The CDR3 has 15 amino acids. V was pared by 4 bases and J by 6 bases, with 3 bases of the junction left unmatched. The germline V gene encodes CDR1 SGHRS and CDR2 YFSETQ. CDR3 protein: CASSRGLAGVNEQFF. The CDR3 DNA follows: TGCGCCAGCAGCAGGGGACTAGCGGGAGTCAATGAGCAGTTCTTC.